This entry concerns a single T cell receptor beta chain. CDR3 length: 17 residues. Per the germline V gene, CDR1 is MNHEY and CDR2 is SMNVEV (reference sequence). J gave up 3 bases and V 5 bases, and 13 bases lay outside the gene matches. This specimen belongs to a study of cytomegalovirus exposure and HLA in healthy donors. The PCR had 60 Vbeta and 13 Jbeta primers. TCRdb's copy holds only in-frame clones and misses some; the assay was immunoSEQ multiplex PCR. The repertoire holds hundreds of thousands of clones, 76% seen once, with over 0.55% in the top ten. The source of this sequence is a man between 18 and 35 years old in good health and CMV-seronegative. The rearrangement links TRBV27 to TRBJ2-3, with 8 nucleotides matching TRBD2. The sequencing sample was made of PBMCs. CDR3 nucleotide sequence: TGTGCCAGCAGTAAGATAGGGGCGGCTAGCGGGACAGATACGCAGTATTTT. Its translation: CASSKIGAASGTDTQYF.